This T cell receptor beta chain is from a study of cytomegalovirus exposure and HLA in healthy donors. Study conclusions and caveats: Cytomegalovirus-associated TCR beta chains were listed, numbering 150 to 200. Under 20,000 TCR beta sequences were associated with HLA alleles at 0.05 false discovery rate in a later analysis. When analyzed later, the rates of TCR association showed variation by HLA locus, with DRB1 the most and HLA-C the fewest. A later analysis reported that several of the most significant clusters appeared to be linked to common viral pathogens, among them Epstein-Barr virus.

The PCR was carried out with 60 Vbeta primers and 13 Jbeta primers. Repertoires were generated with immunoSEQ multiplex PCR, while TCRdb's copy carries only in-frame clones and drops some. The sample consists of about 110,000 clones, approximately 80% of them appearing once. A remark on this clone: Its antigen is not identified.

Germline V gene data show CDR1 as LGHNT and CDR2 as FRNRAP. The CDR3 sequence is 15 residues long. V lost 7 bases and J 4 bases, leaving 20 bases between the germline ends. Sequencing was carried out using PBMCs. The chain combines TRBV12-5 with TRBJ2-7, with D tentatively TRBD2 (5 bases). The receptor comes from a female donor in good health and CMV-seropositive. CDR3 amino acids: CASVPERAGIYEQYF. The CDR3 DNA reads TGTGCTAGTGTCCCGGAGAGGGCTGGGATTTACGAGCAGTACTTC.